These 27 T cell receptor beta chains came from one sample sequenced in a study of T cell repertoires in cytomegalovirus infection. The antigens these receptors bind are not known. TCRdb itself ran the reads through MiXCR, one entry per CDR3 protein. The table includes more than 40,000 distinct CDR3 sequences, 20% to 25% detected once. Here the sequenced sample was CD8+ T cells from cultured PBMCs, taken from culture after CMV antigen stimulation. These TCRs come from a human donor in good health (CMV status not recorded). Some clones in this sample may be carry-over from other donors' samples.

The chain carries TRBV4-1 and TRBJ2-1; no definite D call. Per the germline V gene, CDR1 is MGHRA and CDR2 is YSYEKL. V shed 2 bases and J shed 2 bases, with 4 bases lying between them. The length of the CDR3 is 13 residues. The CDR3 region is CASSQIAYNEQFF. In DNA form, the CDR3 reads TGCGCCAGCAGCCAAATCGCCTACAATGAGCAGTTCTTC.

This chain joins TRBV19 and TRBJ1-1; D remains unclear. CDR3 size: 14 residues. Trimming took off 5 bases at V and 0 bases at J, with 10 bases between the two ends. The germline CDR1 and CDR2 sequences are LNHDA and SQIVND (reference sequence). The CDR3 DNA reads TGTGCCAGTAGTCCAACCTCTTTGAACACTGAAGCTTTCTTT. Encoded protein: CASSPTSLNTEAFF.

The CDR3 protein is CASSRGLAASTDTQYF. Written as DNA, the CDR3 is TGTGCCAGCAGCCGTGGACTAGCGGCTAGCACAGATACGCAGTATTTT. This chain joins TRBV11-2 and TRBJ2-3; 10 bases are shared with TRBD2. With 5 bases clipped from V and 0 bases from J, the junction kept 5 bases outside the gene matches. This CDR3 spans 16 amino acids. Germline values: CDR1 SGHAT, CDR2 FQNNGV.

V usage is TRBV27 and J usage is TRBJ1-6; maybe TRBD1 (5 bases). The CDR3 contains 17 residues. V lost 5 bases, J lost 4 bases, and 18 bases lay in between. Per germline, CDR1 MNHEY and CDR2 SMNVEV (reference sequence). The CDR3 bases are TGTGCCAGCAGTCCATCTCCGGGACGCCAGTATAATTCACCCCTCCACTTT. Translated: CASSPSPGRQYNSPLHF.

The chain recombines TRBV4-1 with TRBJ2-3; D remains ambiguous. The germline V gene encodes CDR1 MGHRA and CDR2 YSYEKL. V lost 0 bases and J 4 bases, leaving 11 bases between the germline ends. The CDR3 loop spans 15 amino acids. CDR3 amino acids: CASSQDPLPPDTQYF. CDR3 coding DNA: TGCGCCAGCAGCCAAGACCCTCTCCCGCCAGATACGCAGTATTTT.

The chain joins TRBV6-2 or TRBV6-3 to TRBJ2-7; D ambiguous. The germline V gene has CDR1 MNHEY and CDR2 SVGEGT. Trimming stripped 4 bases from V and 2 bases from J, with 12 bases between. The CDR3 is 14 amino acids. The DNA for the CDR3 is TGTGCCAGCAGTTTTATCACTTACACCTACGAGCAGTACTTC. Its translation: CASSFITYTYEQYF.

In nucleotides, the CDR3 is TGTGCCAGCAGGGAGACGGGGGGATCGGAAGCTTTCTTT. It yields the protein CASRETGGSEAFF. This chain uses TRBV7-9 with TRBJ1-1, with D possibly matching TRBD1 (5 bases). Germline V gene data show CDR1 as SEHNR and CDR2 as FQNEAQ (reference sequence). The CDR3 spans 13 residues. Deletions cut 6 bases from V and 8 bases from J, with 16 bases between.

This clonotype was observed a handful of times. CDR3 sequence reads: CASSQVAANDEQFF. In nucleotides, the CDR3 is TGCGCCAGCAGCCAAGTTGCGGCTAATGATGAGCAGTTCTTC. The rearrangement links TRBV4-1 to TRBJ2-1; D gene uncertain. The CDR3 has 14 amino acids. The ends were cut back, 1 base at V and 8 bases at J, with 12 bases in the middle. CDR1 and CDR2 from the germline V gene are MGHRA and YSYEKL.

In this sample, this clonotype turned up a few times. The chain links TRBV5-4 to TRBJ2-5, with D unresolved. CDR3 length: 13 amino acids. CDR1 is SGHNT, CDR2 YYREEE, per germline (reference sequence). Between the trimmed V and J ends, which lost 4 bases and 5 bases, there was a span of 12 bases. CDR3 sequence (DNA): TGTGCCAGCAGCATCCCCGGCTGGGAGACCCAGTACTTC. Translated, it gives CASSIPGWETQYF.

This clonotype was seen more than once but under ten times. The chain couples TRBV7-2 to TRBJ2-5, with TRBD1 matching over 8 bases. This CDR3 is 15 amino acids long. Germline V CDR1 and CDR2: SGHTA, FQGNSA. Germline trimming cut 5 bases from V and 2 bases from J; bases unmatched to any gene: 7. The CDR3 nucleotides read TGTGCCAGCAGCCCAGGGGGCGGGACTCAAGAGACCCAGTACTTC. Protein product: CASSPGGGTQETQYF.

This chain's CDR3 is CASSLEHAGVGAEAFF. As DNA, the CDR3 is TGTGCCAGCAGTCTCGAACACGCAGGGGTCGGGGCTGAAGCTTTCTTT. The chain combines TRBV6-6 with TRBJ1-1, with D tentatively TRBD1 (6 bases). The germline CDR1 and CDR2 sequences are MNHNY and SVGAGI (reference sequence). The CDR3 contains 16 residues. Trimming removed 5 bases from V and 6 bases from J, with 22 bases in between.

The chain couples TRBV12-3 or TRBV12-4 to TRBJ1-4; D call uncertain. Trimming removed 3 bases from V and 7 bases from J, with 12 bases in between. The CDR3 extends over 14 amino acids. CDR3 protein: CASSFTDLSEKLFF. CDR3 DNA sequence: TGTGCCAGCAGTTTTACAGATCTATCTGAAAAACTGTTTTTT.

This clonotype was counted only a few times. The rearrangement uses TRBV7-9 and TRBJ2-7, with D tentatively TRBD2 (6 bases). The CDR3 consists of 14 residues. The germline V gene encodes CDR1 SEHNR and CDR2 FQNEAQ (reference sequence). The ends were cut back, 2 bases at V and 2 bases at J, with 10 bases in the middle. The CDR3 spells CASSLISGPYEQYF. CDR3 DNA sequence: TGTGCCAGCAGCTTAATTAGCGGTCCCTACGAGCAGTACTTC.

CDR3 residues: CSANFRDNEQFF. Here the CDR3 DNA reads TGCAGTGCTAACTTCAGGGATAATGAGCAGTTCTTC. This rearrangement joins TRBV20-1 to TRBJ2-1, with D possibly being TRBD1 (5 bases). V was shortened by 4 bases and J by 7 bases, with 11 bases between the two germline ends. CDR1 is DFQATT and CDR2 is SNEGSKA in the germline V gene (reference sequence). The CDR3 contains 12 residues.

The J gene is TRBJ2-1, the V gene TRBV6-5; D might be TRBD1 or TRBD2, each matching 5 bases. Germline V gene lookup returns CDR1 MNHEY and CDR2 SVGAGI. This CDR3 is built from 17 residues. The V end was cut by 4 bases, the J end by 3 bases, with 19 bases between. The CDR3, as DNA: TGTGCCAGCAGTTTCACCGGAAGGGTTGGGGGCTACAATGAGCAGTTCTTC. Translated: CASSFTGRVGGYNEQFF.

V is TRBV27 and J is TRBJ2-1; D gene ambiguous. Germline-derived CDR1 and CDR2 are MNHEY and SMNVEV (reference sequence). Trimming shortened V by 6 bases and J by 3 bases, and 12 bases separated the two germline ends. This CDR3 is 14 amino acids long. The CDR3 nucleotides read TGTGCCAGCAGCTCGAGAGGAATCTACAATGAGCAGTTCTTC. It specifies CASSSRGIYNEQFF.

In DNA, the CDR3 is TGTGCCACCAGCAGACCCCTGGACAGGGGTATGGAGACCCAGTACTTC. It codes for CATSRPLDRGMETQYF. The chain joins TRBV15 to TRBJ2-5; TRBD1 agrees at 9 bases. The CDR3 is made up of 16 amino acids. After removal of 2 bases from V and 5 bases from J, the junction contained 9 bases not matched to a gene. Per germline, CDR1 LNHNV and CDR2 YYDKDF (reference sequence).

The V call is TRBV10-3, the J call TRBJ2-1; 9 nucleotides line up with TRBD1. Losses at the gene ends were 11 bases for V and 5 bases for J; bases not matched to a gene: 7. Germline V gene sequence: CDR1 ENHRY, CDR2 SYGVKD. This CDR3 spans 13 amino acids. CDR3 bases: TGTGCCGTCGACAGGGGGACGGACAATGAGCAGTTCTTC. Protein product: CAVDRGTDNEQFF.

The table lists this clonotype with a few counts. This chain connects TRBV28 to TRBJ2-4; 10 bases match TRBD1. CDR3 length equals 14 residues. From germline, CDR1 is MDHEN and CDR2 SYDVKM. V gave up 6 bases and J gave up 9 bases; unmatched junction bases: 8. CDR3 coding DNA: TGTGCCAGCAGCCACGACAGGGGGCGAAGCATTCAGTACTTC. It yields the protein CASSHDRGRSIQYF.

This chain connects TRBV2 to TRBJ2-1, with 8 bases that match TRBD2. The CDR3 length is 12 residues. Losses at the gene ends were 8 bases for V and 7 bases for J; bases not matched to a gene: 4. The germline gives CDR1 SNHLY, CDR2 FYNNEI. For the CDR3, the DNA is TGTGCCAGCCGCGGGGGGCCGAATGAGCAGTTCTTC. It translates to CASRGGPNEQFF.

V usage is TRBV7-2 and J usage is TRBJ2-1; tentatively, D is TRBD2 (5 bases). The CDR3 extends over 15 amino acids. V lost 5 bases and J 4 bases, leaving 15 bases between the germline ends. CDR1 and CDR2 (germline): SGHTA, FQGNSA. CDR3 protein: CASSLPSSRYNEQFF. The DNA of the CDR3 is TGTGCCAGCAGCCTACCATCTAGCAGGTACAATGAGCAGTTCTTC.

This clonotype was seen only a few times. The chain recombines TRBV10-3 with TRBJ1-5, with TRBD1 identical over 7 bases. The V gene's germline CDR1 is ENHRY and CDR2 SYGVKD. V was pared by 0 bases and J by 7 bases, with 3 bases of the junction left unmatched. The CDR3 is 14 amino acids. CDR3 loop: CAISESGGGQPQHF. In DNA, the CDR3 is TGTGCCATCAGTGAGTCAGGGGGCGGGCAGCCCCAGCATTTT.

This clonotype was found a few times. The chain has TRBV7-9 and TRBJ2-1; 10 nucleotides match TRBD2. Germline CDR1 and CDR2: SEHNR and FQNEAQ (reference sequence). Germline trimming cut 1 base from V and 5 bases from J; bases unmatched to any gene: 2. The CDR3 totals 15 residues. The CDR3 nucleotides are TGTGCCAGCAGCTTAGGAGCGGGGGGGAACAATGAGCAGTTCTTC. This gives the protein CASSLGAGGNNEQFF.

This sequence joins TRBV20-1 and TRBJ2-1; tentatively, D is TRBD2 (5 bases). The V end lost 1 base, the J end lost 3 bases, and 13 bases lay between the germline ends. The CDR3 is made up of 15 amino acids. Per the germline V gene, CDR1 is DFQATT and CDR2 is SNEGSKA (reference sequence). The chain's CDR3 is CSARGGSGFYNEQFF. The CDR3 nucleotides read TGCAGTGCTAGAGGGGGTTCGGGGTTCTACAATGAGCAGTTCTTC.

This clonotype was counted only a few times. The chain combines TRBV2 with TRBJ2-2; D is tentatively TRBD1 or TRBD2 (5 bases each). Germline V CDR1 and CDR2: SNHLY, FYNNEI. Trimming removed 8 bases from V and 2 bases from J, with 15 bases in between. The CDR3 is made up of 15 amino acids. CDR3 DNA sequence: TGTGCCAGCCGAGGGACGAAAAAAAACACCGGGGAGCTGTTTTTT. Its translation: CASRGTKKNTGELFF.

This clonotype was detected only a few times. The J gene is TRBJ1-1, the V gene TRBV7-8; perhaps TRBD1 as D (5 bases). Trimming stripped 6 bases from V and 5 bases from J, with 16 bases between. This CDR3 spans 14 amino acids. Germline V gene sequence: CDR1 SGHVS, CDR2 FQNEAQ. The CDR3 DNA reads as TGTGCCAGCAGTTTGGGGGGTTTGCGAACTGAAGCTTTCTTT. Protein product: CASSLGGLRTEAFF. The variable domain in full, completed from reference TRBV7-8 and TRBJ1-1, reads GAGVSQSPRYKVAKRGQDVALRCDPISGHVSLFWYQQALGQGPEFLTYFQNEAQLDKSGLPSDRFFAERPEGSVSTLKIQRTQQEDSAVYLCASSLGGLRTEAFFGQGTRLTVV.

This clonotype has a handful of counts. V usage is TRBV11-2 and J usage is TRBJ2-3; D not certain. This CDR3 region has 14 residues. V lost 2 bases to trimming and J lost 3 bases, with 9 bases between them. The germline V gene has CDR1 SGHAT and CDR2 FQNNGV. CDR3 coding DNA: TGTGCCAGCAGCTTATTATCTGGGACAGATACGCAGTATTTT. It codes for CASSLLSGTDTQYF.